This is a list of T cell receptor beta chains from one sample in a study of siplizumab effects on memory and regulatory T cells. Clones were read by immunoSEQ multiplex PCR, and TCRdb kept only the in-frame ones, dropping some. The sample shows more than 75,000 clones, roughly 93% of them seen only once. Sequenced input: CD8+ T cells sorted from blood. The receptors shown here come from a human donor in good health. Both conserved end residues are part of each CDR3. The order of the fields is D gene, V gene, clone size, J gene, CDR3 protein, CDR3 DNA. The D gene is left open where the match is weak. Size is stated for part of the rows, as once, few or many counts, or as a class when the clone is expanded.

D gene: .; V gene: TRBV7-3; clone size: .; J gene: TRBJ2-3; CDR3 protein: CASSLQSPPDTQYF; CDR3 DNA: TGTGCCAGCAGCTTACAATCCCCGCCAGATACGCAGTATTTT
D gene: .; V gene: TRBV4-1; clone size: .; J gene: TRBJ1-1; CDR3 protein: CASRGTSAGAGGEAFF; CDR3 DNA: TGCGCCAGCAGGGGAACTTCGGCGGGGGCGGGGGGTGAAGCTTTCTTT
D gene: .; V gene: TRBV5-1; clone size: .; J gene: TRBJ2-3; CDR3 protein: CASSLFSAGRTDTQYF; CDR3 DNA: TGCGCCAGCAGCTTATTTAGTGCGGGGCGCACAGATACGCAGTATTTT
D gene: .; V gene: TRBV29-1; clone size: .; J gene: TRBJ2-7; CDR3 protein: CSVEDRGREVTYEQYF; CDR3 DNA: TGCAGCGTTGAAGATAGGGGAAGGGAGGTAACTTACGAGCAGTACTTC
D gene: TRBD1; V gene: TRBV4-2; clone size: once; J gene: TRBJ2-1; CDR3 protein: CASSQSRDSFYNEQFF; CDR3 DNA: TGTGCCAGCAGCCAGAGCCGGGACAGCTTTTACAATGAGCAGTTCTTC
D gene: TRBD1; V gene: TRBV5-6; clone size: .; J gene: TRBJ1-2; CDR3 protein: CASSLAPGGIGYTF; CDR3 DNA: TGTGCCAGCAGCTTGGCCCCAGGGGGAATCGGCTACACCTTC
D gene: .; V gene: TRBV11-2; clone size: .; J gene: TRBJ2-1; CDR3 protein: CASSLVGTGNEQFF; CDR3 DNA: TGTGCCAGCAGCTTAGTGGGAACTGGCAATGAGCAGTTCTTC
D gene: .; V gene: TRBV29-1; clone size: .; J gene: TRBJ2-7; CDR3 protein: CSVGIVDSYEQYF; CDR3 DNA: TGCAGCGTTGGTATCGTGGACAGCTACGAGCAGTACTTC
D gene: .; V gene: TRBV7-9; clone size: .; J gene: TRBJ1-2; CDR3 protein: CASSLGQGGYTF; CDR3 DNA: TGTGCCAGCAGCTTAGGCCAGGGGGGCTACACCTTC
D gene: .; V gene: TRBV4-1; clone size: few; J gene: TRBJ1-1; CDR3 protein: CASSQGGAEDTEAFF; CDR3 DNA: TGCGCCAGCAGCCAGGGTGGTGCGGAGGACACTGAAGCTTTCTTT
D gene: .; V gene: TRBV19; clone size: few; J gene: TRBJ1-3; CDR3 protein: CASSIRSSGNTIYF; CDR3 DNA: TGTGCCAGTAGTATCCGAAGCTCGGGAAACACCATATATTTT
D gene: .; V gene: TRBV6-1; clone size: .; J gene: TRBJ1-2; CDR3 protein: CASSQTENYGYTF; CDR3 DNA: TGTGCCAGCAGCCAGACAGAGAACTATGGCTACACCTTC